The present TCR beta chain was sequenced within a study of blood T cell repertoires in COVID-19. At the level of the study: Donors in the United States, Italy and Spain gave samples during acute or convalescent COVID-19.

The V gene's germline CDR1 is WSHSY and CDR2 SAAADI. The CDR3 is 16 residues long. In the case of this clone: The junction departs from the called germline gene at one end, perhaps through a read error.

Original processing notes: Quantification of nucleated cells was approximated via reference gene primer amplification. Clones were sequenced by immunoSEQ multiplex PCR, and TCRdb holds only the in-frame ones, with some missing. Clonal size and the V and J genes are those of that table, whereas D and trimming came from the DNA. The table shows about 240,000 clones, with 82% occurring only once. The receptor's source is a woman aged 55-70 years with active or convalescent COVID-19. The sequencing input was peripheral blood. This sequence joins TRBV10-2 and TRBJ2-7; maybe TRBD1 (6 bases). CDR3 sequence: CASTESAGVGSYEQYF. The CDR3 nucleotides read TGCGCCAGCACTGAGTCAGCAGGGGTTGGCTCCTACGAGCAGTACTTC.